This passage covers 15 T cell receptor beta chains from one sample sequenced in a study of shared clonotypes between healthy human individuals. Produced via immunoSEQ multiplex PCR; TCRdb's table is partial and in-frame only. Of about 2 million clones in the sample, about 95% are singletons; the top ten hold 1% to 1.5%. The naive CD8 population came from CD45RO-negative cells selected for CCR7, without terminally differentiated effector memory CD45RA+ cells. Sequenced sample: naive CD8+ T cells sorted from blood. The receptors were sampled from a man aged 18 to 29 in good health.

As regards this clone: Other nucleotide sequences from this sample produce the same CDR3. The CDR3 nucleotides read TGTGCCAGCAGCCCCGAGAGCACAGATACGCAGTATTTT. Translation gives CASSPESTDTQYF. The chain couples TRBV5-6 to TRBJ2-3; D gene ambiguous. Germline CDR1 is SGHDT and CDR2 is YYEEEE. CDR3 length equals 13 residues. The V end lost 4 bases, the J end lost 0 bases, and 6 bases lay between the germline ends.

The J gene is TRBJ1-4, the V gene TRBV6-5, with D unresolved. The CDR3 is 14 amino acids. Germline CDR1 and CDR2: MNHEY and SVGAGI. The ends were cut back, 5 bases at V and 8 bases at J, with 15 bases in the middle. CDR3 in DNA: TGTGCCAGCAGTCCCCGGTGGACTCGAGAAAAACTGTTTTTT. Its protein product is CASSPRWTREKLFF.

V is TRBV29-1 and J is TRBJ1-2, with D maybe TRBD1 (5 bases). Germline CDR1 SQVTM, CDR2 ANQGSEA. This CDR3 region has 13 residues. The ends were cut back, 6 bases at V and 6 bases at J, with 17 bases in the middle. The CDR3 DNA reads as TGCAGCGTAATAGGGGTTGCGTTGGATGGCTACACCTTC. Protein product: CSVIGVALDGYTF.

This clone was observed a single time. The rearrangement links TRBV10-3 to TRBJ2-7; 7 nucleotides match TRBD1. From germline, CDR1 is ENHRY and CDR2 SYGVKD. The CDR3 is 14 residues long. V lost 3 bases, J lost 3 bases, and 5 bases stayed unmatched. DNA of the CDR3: TGTGCCATCAGTGAACCGGGACAGTACTACGAGCAGTACTTC. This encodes CAISEPGQYYEQYF.

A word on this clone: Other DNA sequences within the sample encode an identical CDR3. The CDR3: CASSQVGPDTQYF. The CDR3 DNA is TGCGCCAGCAGCCAAGTCGGCCCAGATACGCAGTATTTT. The rearrangement links TRBV4-1 to TRBJ2-3, with D uncertain. Germline assignment: CDR1 MGHRA and CDR2 YSYEKL. This CDR3 is built from 13 residues. V dropped 1 base and J dropped 4 bases, with 6 bases sitting between them.

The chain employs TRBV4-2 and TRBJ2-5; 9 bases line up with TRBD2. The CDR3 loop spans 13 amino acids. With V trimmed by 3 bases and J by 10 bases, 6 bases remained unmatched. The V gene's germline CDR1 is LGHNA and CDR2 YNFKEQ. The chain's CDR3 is CASSHAGGIDQYF. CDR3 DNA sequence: TGTGCCAGCAGCCATGCGGGGGGGATTGACCAGTACTTC.

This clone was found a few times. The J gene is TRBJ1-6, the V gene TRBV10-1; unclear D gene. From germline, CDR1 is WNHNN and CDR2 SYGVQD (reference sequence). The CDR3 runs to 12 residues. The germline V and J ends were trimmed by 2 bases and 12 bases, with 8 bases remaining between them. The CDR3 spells CASSEPSGPLHF. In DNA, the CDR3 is TGCGCCAGCAGTGAGCCGTCTGGACCCCTCCACTTT.

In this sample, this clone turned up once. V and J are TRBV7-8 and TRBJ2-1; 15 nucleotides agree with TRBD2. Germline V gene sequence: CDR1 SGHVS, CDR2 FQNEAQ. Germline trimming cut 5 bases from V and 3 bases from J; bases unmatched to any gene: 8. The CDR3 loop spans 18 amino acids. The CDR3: CASSAGLAGGHLYNEQFF. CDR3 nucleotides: TGTGCCAGCAGCGCGGGACTAGCGGGAGGCCACCTCTACAATGAGCAGTTCTTC.

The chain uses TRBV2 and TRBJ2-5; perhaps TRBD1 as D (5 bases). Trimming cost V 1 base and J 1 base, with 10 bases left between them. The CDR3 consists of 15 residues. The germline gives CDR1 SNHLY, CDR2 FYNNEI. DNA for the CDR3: TGTGCCAGCAGTGAAGACCGGACATCCCAAGAGACCCAGTACTTC. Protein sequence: CASSEDRTSQETQYF.

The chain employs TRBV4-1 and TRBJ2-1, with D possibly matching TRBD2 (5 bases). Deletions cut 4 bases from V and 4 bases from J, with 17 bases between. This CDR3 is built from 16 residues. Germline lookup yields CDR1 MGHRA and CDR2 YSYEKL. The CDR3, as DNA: TGCGCCAGCAGCCTAAAAGAGGGCCCCATATACAATGAGCAGTTCTTC. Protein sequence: CASSLKEGPIYNEQFF.

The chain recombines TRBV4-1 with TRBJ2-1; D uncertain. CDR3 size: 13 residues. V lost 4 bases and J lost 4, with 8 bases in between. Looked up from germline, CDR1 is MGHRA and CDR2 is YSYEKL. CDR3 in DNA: TGCGCCAGCAGCCCCCCACAGTACAATGAGCAGTTCTTC. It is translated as CASSPPQYNEQFF.

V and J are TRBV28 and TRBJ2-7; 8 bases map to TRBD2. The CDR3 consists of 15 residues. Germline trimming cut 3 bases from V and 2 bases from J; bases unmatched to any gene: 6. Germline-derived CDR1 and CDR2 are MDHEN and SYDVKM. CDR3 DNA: TGTGCCAGCAGTTTTGGGAGCGGGAGCACCTACGAGCAGTACTTC. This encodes CASSFGSGSTYEQYF. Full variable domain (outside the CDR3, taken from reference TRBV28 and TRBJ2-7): DVKVTQSSRYLVKRTGEKVFLECVQDMDHENMFWYRQDPGLGLRLIYFSYDVKMKEKGDIPEGYSVSREKKERFSLILESASTNQTSMYLCASSFGSGSTYEQYFGPGTRLTVT.

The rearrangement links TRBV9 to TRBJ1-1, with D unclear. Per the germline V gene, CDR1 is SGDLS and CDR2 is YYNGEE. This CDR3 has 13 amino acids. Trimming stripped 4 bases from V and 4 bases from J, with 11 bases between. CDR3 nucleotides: TGTGCCAGCAGCCCCGACGGGGTCACTGAAGCTTTCTTT. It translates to CASSPDGVTEAFF.

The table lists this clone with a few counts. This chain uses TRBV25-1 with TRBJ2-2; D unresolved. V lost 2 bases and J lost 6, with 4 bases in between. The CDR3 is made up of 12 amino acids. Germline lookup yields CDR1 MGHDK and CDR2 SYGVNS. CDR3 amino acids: CASSEKSGELFF. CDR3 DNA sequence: TGTGCCAGCAGTGAAAAGTCCGGGGAGCTGTTTTTT.

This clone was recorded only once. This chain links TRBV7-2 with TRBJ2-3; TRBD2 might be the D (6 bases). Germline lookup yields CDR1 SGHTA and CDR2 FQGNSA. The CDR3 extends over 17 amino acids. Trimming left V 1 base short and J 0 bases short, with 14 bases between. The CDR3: CASSLGWAGPSTDTQYF. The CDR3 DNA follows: TGTGCCAGCAGCTTAGGTTGGGCGGGGCCTAGCACAGATACGCAGTATTTT.